This record covers a single T cell receptor beta chain. The antigen is undetermined. The data stem from a study of Ad26.COV2.S vaccination and SARS-CoV-2 variants. Findings and limits, study-wide: Vaccinated individuals (as opposed to placebo recipients) had higher spike-specific TCR breadth. Marked by substantial breadth, spike-specific CD8+ and CD4+ T cell responses were reportedly seen after vaccination.

TCRdb keeps only in-frame clones here, not all; method: immunoSEQ multiplex PCR. The table lists fewer than 800,000 clones, about 89% of them singletons. This sample's treatment: around 19 received Ad26.COV2.S at low or high dose, single or two shots; 5 received placebo; per-sample allocation not given. The samples date from day 63 after the first vaccine or placebo injection. Within Boston, the person who donated was an adult of 18-55 years. Germline V gene sequence: CDR1 KGHDR, CDR2 SFDVKD. The CDR3 extends over 15 amino acids. Trimming pared 1 base from V and 6 bases from J, leaving 15 bases between.

This receptor was taken from a person aged 18 to 59 who received the Ad26.COV2.S COVID-19 vaccine or a placebo. Sequences were derived from peripheral blood, sampled in a trial of Ad26.COV2.S vaccine versus placebo. The rearrangement uses TRBV24-1 and TRBJ2-7; weak D call: TRBD1 (6 bases). The CDR3: CATSDFTGLVSEQYF. In DNA form, the CDR3 reads TGTGCCACCAGTGATTTTACAGGGTTGGTAAGCGAGCAGTACTTC.